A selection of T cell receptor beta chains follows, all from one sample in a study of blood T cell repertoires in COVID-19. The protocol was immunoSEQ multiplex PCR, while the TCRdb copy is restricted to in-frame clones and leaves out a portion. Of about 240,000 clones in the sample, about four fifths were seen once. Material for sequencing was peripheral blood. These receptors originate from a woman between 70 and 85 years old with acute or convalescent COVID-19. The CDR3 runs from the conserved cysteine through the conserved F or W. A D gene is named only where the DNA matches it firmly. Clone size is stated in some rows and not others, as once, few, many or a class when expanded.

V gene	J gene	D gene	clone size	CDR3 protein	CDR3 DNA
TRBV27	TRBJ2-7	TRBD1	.	CASSLSWLDRVSYEQYF	TGTGCCAGCAGTTTATCGTGGCTGGACAGGGTATCCTACGAGCAGTACTTC
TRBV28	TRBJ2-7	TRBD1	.	CASSLLGQGSYEQYF	TGTGCCAGCAGTTTGCTGGGACAGGGCTCATACGAGCAGTACTTC
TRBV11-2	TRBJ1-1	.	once	CASSLGLGAKAFF	TGTGCCAGCAGCTTAGGGTTGGGGGCCAAAGCTTTCTTT
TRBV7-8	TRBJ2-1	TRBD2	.	CASSSKASGSSHSYNEQFF	TGTGCCAGCAGCTCAAAGGCTAGCGGGTCGTCCCACTCCTACAATGAGCAGTTCTTC
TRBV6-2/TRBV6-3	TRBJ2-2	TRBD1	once	CASSPTGGWTGELFF	TGTGCCAGCAGTCCGACAGGGGGTTGGACCGGGGAGCTGTTTTTT
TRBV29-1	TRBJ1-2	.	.	CSSGAGVGYGYTF	TGCAGCTCCGGAGCCGGGGTCGGCTATGGCTACACCTTC
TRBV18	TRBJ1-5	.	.	CASGDIFNQPQHF	TGTGCCAGCGGGGACATTTTCAATCAGCCCCAGCATTTT
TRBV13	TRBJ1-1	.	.	CASSLVRRMNTEAFF	TGTGCCAGCAGCTTAGTTCGGCGGATGAACACTGAAGCTTTCTTT
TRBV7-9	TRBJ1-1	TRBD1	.	CASNLSGGRGNTEAFF	TGTGCCAGCAATTTGTCAGGGGGCAGAGGGAACACTGAAGCTTTCTTT
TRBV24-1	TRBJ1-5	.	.	CATSDSLQDQPQHF	TGTGCCACCAGTGATTCTCTACAGGATCAGCCCCAGCATTTT
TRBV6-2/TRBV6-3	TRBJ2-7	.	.	CASSDGQKGTFYEQYF	TGTGCCAGCAGCGATGGACAGAAGGGGACCTTCTACGAGCAGTACTTC
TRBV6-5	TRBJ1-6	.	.	CASRTVGVNSPLHF	TGTGCCAGCAGGACAGTAGGAGTAAATTCACCCCTCCACTTT
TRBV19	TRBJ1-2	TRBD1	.	CATFRQGPPSDYGYTF	TGTGCCACCTTTCGACAGGGGCCCCCCTCTGACTATGGCTACACCTTC
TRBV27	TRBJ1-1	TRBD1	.	CASREQGAGAEAFF	TGTGCCAGCAGGGAACAGGGGGCGGGCGCTGAAGCTTTCTTT
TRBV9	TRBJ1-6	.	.	CASGAGWNSPLHF	TGTGCCAGTGGGGCCGGATGGAATTCACCCCTCCACTTT
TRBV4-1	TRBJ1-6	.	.	CASSQEGGFGSPLHF	TGCGCCAGCAGCCAGGAGGGGGGGTTTGGATCACCCCTCCACTTT
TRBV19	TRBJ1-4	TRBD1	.	CASIQQGAREKLFF	TGTGCCAGTATTCAACAGGGGGCACGGGAAAAACTGTTTTTT